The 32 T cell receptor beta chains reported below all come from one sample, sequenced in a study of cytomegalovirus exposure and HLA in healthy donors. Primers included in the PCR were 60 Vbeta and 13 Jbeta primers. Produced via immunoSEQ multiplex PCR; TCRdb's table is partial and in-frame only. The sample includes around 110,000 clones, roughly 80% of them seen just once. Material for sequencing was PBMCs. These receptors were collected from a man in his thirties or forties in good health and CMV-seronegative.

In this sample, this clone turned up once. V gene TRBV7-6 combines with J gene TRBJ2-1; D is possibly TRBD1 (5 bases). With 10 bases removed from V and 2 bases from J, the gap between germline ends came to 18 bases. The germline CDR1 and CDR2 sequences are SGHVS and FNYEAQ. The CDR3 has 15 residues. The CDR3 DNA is TGTGCCACCTCCCTGGGGCTAGGTACCTACAATGAGCAGTTCTTC. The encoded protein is CATSLGLGTYNEQFF. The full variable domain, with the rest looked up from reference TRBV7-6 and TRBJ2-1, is GAGVSQSPRYKVTKRGQDVALRCDPISGHVSLYWYRQALGQGPEFLTYFNYEAQQDKSGLPNDRFSAERPEGSISTLTIQRTEQRDSAMYRCATSLGLGTYNEQFFGPGTRLTVL.

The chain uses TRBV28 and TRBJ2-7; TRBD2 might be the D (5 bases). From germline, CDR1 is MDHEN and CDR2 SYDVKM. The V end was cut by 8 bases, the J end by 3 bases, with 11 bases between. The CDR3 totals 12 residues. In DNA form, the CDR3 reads TGTGCCAGCCAAGAGGGTAACTACGAGCAGTACTTC. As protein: CASQEGNYEQYF.

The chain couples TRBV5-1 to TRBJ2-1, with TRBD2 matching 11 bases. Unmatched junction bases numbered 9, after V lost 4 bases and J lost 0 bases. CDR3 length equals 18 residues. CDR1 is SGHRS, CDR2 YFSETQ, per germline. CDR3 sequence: CASSRRTSGPSSYNEQFF. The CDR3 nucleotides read TGCGCCAGCAGCCGGAGGACTAGCGGGCCGAGCTCCTACAATGAGCAGTTCTTC.

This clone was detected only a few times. The CDR3 region has the DNA TGTGCCTCCGGAAGGGGAGGGGGATTTGGCTACACCTTC. This encodes CASGRGGGFGYTF. V gene TRBV27 combines with J gene TRBJ1-2; TRBD1 is a possible D gene (6 bases). V was trimmed by 11 bases and J by 7 bases, leaving 20 bases between them. The V gene's germline CDR1 is MNHEY and CDR2 SMNVEV (reference sequence). The CDR3 extends over 13 amino acids.

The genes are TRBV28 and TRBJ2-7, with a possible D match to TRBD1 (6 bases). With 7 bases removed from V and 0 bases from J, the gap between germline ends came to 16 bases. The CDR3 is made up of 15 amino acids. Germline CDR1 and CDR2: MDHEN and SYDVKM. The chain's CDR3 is CASTVRRGSSYEQYF. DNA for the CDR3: TGTGCCAGCACCGTCCGTAGGGGGAGCTCCTACGAGCAGTACTTC.

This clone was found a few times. The CDR3 loop reads CASSMTAASPLHF. DNA of the CDR3: TGTGCCAGTAGTATGACAGCTGCCTCACCCCTCCACTTT. V is TRBV19 and J is TRBJ1-6, with a possible D match to TRBD1 (5 bases). Trimming shortened V by 3 bases and J by 10 bases, and 10 bases separated the two germline ends. Germline assignment: CDR1 LNHDA and CDR2 SQIVND (reference sequence). The CDR3 is made up of 13 amino acids.

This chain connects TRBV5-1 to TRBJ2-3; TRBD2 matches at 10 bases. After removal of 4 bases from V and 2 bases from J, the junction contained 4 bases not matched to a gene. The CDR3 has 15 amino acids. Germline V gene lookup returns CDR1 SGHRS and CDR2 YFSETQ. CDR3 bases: TGCGCCAGCAGCCCTGGACTAGCGGACACAGATACGCAGTATTTT. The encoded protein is CASSPGLADTDTQYF.

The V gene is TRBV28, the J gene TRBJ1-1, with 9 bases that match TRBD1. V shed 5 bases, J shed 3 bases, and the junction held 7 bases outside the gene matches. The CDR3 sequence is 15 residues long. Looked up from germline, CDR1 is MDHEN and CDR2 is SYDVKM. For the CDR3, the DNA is TGTGCCAGCAGTCTAACAGGGGGCCTGGACACTGAAGCTTTCTTT. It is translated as CASSLTGGLDTEAFF. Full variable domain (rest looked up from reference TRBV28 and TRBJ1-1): DVKVTQSSRYLVKRTGEKVFLECVQDMDHENMFWYRQDPGLGLRLIYFSYDVKMKEKGDIPEGYSVSREKKERFSLILESASTNQTSMYLCASSLTGGLDTEAFFGQGTRLTVV.

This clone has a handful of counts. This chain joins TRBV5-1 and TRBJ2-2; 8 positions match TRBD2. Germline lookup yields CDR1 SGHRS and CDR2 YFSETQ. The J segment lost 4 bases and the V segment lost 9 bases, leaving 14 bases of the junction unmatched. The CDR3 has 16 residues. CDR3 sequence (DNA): TGCGCCACCTTTCCCGGGGCTAGCGGGCGCACCGGGGAGCTGTTTTTT. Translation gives CATFPGASGRTGELFF.

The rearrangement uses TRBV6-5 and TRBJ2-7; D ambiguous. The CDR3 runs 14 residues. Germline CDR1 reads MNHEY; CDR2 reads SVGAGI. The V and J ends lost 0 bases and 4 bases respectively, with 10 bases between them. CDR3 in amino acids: CASSYSVAVYEQYF. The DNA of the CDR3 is TGTGCCAGCAGTTACTCTGTTGCGGTTTACGAGCAGTACTTC.

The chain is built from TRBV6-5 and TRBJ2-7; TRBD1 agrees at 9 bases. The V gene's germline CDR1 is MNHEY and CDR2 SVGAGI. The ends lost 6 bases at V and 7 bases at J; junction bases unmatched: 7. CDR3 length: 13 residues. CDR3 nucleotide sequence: TGTGCCAGCAGCGCGACAGGGGGAGGGGAGCAGTACTTC. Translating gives CASSATGGGEQYF.

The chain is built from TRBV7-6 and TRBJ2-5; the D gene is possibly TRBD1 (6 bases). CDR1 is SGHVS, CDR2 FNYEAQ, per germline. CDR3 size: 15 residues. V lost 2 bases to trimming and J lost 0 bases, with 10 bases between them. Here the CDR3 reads CASSLTRGNQETQYF. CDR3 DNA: TGTGCCAGCAGCTTAACCAGGGGAAACCAAGAGACCCAGTACTTC.

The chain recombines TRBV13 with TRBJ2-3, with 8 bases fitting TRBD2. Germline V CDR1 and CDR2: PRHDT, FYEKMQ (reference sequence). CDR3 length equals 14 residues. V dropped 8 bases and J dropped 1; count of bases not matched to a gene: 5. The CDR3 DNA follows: TGTGCCAGCCGCGCGGGAGGCGGCACAGATACGCAGTATTTT. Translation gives CASRAGGGTDTQYF. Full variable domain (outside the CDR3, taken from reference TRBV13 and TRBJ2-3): AAGVIQSPRHLIKEKRETATLKCYPIPRHDTVYWYQQGPGQDPQFLISFYEKMQSDKGSIPDRFSAQQFSDYHSELNMSSLELGDSALYFCASRAGGGTDTQYFGPGTRLTVL.

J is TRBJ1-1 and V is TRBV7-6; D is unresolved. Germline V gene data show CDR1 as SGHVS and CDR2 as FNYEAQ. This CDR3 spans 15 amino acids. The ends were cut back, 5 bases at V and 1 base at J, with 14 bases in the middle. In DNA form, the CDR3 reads TGTGCCAGCAGCCCCCGTTCCGGTCCGAACACTGAAGCTTTCTTT. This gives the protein CASSPRSGPNTEAFF.

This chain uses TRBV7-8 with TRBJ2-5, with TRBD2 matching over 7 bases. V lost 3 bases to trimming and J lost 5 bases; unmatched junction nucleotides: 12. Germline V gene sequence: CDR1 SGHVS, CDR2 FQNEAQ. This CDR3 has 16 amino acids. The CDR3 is CASSFSVGGGEETQYF. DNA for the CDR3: TGTGCCAGCAGCTTTTCAGTGGGCGGGGGAGAGGAGACCCAGTACTTC.

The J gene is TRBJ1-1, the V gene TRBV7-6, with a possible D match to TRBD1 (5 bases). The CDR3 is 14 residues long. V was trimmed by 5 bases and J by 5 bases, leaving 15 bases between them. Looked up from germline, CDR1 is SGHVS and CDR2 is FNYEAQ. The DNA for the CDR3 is TGTGCCAGCAGCCGGGACTCTAGAATTACTGAAGCTTTCTTT. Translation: CASSRDSRITEAFF.

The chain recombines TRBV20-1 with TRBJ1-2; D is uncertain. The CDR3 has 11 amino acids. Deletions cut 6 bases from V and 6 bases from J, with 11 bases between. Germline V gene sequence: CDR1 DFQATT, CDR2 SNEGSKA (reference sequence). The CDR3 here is CSAPQYNGYTF. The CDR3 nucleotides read TGCAGTGCCCCCCAATACAATGGCTACACCTTC.

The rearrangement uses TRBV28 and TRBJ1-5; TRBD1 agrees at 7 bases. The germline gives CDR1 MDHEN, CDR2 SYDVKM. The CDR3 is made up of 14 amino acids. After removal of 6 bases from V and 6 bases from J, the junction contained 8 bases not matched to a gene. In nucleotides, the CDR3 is TGTGCCAGCAGGACCGACAGGGTCCCTCAGCCCCAGCATTTT. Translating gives CASRTDRVPQPQHF.

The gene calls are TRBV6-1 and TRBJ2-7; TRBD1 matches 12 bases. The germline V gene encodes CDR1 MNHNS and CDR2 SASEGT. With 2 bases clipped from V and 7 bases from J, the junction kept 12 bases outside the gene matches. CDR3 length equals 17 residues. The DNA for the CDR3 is TGTGCCAGCAGTGAACCACCCGGGACAGGGGGCTTCGGGGAGCAGTACTTC. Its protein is CASSEPPGTGGFGEQYF.

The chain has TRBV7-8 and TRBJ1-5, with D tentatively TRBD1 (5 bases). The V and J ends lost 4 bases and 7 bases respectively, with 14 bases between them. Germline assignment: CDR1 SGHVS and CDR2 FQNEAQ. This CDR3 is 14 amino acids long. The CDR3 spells CASSSQGLGQPQHF. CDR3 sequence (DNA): TGTGCCAGCAGCTCTCAGGGCCTCGGACAGCCCCAGCATTTT. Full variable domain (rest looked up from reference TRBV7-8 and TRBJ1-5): GAGVSQSPRYKVAKRGQDVALRCDPISGHVSLFWYQQALGQGPEFLTYFQNEAQLDKSGLPSDRFFAERPEGSVSTLKIQRTQQEDSAVYLCASSSQGLGQPQHFGDGTRLSIL.

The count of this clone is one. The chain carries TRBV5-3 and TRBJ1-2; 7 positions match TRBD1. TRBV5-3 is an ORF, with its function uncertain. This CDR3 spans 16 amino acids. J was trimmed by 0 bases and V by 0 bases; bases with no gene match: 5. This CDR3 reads CARSLDSGQTNYGYTF. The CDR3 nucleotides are TGTGCCAGAAGCTTGGACTCGGGACAGACTAACTATGGCTACACCTTC.

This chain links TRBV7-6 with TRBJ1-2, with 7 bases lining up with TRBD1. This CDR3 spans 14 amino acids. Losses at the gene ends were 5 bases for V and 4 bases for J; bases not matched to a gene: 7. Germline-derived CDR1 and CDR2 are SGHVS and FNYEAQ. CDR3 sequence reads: CASSPRRTGYGYTF. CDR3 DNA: TGTGCCAGCAGCCCCAGACGGACAGGCTATGGCTACACCTTC.

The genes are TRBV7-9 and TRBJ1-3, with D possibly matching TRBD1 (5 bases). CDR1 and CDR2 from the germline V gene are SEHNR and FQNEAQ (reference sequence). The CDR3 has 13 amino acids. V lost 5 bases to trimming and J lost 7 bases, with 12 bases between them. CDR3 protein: CASSLEEGNTIYF. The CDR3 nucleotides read TGTGCCAGCAGCCTAGAGGAGGGGAACACCATATATTTT. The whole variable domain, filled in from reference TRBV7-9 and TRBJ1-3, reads DTGVSQNPRHKITKRGQNVTFRCDPISEHNRLYWYRQTLGQGPEFLTYFQNEAQLEKSRLLSDRFSAERPKGSFSTLEIQRTEQGDSAMYLCASSLEEGNTIYFGEGSWLTVV.

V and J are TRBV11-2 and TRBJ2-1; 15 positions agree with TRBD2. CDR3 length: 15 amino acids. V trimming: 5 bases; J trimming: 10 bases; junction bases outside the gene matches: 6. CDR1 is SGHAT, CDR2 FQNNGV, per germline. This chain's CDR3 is CASSQGLAGGGEQFF. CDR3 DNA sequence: TGTGCCAGCAGCCAGGGACTAGCGGGAGGAGGGGAGCAGTTCTTC.

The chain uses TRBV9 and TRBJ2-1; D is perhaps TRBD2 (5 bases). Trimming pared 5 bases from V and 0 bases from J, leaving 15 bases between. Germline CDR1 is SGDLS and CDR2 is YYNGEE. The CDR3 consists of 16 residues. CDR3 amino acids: CASSRLSGDSYNEQFF. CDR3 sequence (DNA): TGTGCCAGCAGTCGGCTAAGCGGAGACTCCTACAATGAGCAGTTCTTC.

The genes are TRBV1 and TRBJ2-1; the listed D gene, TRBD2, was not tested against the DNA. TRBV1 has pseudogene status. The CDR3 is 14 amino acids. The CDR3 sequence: CTSSPRREYNEQFF. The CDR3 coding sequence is TGCACCAGCAGCCCAAGGCGGGAGTACAATGAGCAGTTCTTC.

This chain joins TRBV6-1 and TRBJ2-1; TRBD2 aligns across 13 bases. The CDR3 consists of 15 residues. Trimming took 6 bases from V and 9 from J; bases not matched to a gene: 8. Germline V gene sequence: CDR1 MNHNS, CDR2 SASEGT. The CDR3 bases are TGTGCCAGCAGGGATATGGGACTAGCGGGAACTGAGCAGTTCTTC. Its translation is CASRDMGLAGTEQFF.

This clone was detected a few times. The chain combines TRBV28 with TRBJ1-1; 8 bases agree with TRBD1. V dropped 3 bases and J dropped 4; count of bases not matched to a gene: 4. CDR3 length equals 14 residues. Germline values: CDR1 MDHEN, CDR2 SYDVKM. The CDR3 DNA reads TGTGCCAGCAGTTTGGTGACAGGGGCCACTGAAGCTTTCTTT. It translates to CASSLVTGATEAFF.

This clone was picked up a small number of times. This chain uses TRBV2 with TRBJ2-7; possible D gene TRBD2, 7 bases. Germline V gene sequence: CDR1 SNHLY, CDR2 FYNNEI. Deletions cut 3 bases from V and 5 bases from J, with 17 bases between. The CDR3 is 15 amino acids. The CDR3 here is CASSDLGRTVNEQYF. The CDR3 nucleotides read TGTGCCAGCAGTGATCTCGGGAGGACAGTCAACGAGCAGTACTTC.

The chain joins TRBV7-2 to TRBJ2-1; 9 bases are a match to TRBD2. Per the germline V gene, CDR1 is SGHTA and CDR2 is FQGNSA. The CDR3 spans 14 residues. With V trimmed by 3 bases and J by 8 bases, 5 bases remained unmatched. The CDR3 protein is CASSFLAGGDEQFF. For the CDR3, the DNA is TGTGCCAGCAGCTTTTTGGCGGGGGGGGATGAGCAGTTCTTC. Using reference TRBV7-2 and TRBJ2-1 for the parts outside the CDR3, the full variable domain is GAGVSQSPSNKVTEKGKDVELRCDPISGHTALYWYRQSLGQGLEFLIYFQGNSAPDKSGLPSDRFSAERTGGSVSTLTIQRTQQEDSAVYLCASSFLAGGDEQFFGPGTRLTVL.

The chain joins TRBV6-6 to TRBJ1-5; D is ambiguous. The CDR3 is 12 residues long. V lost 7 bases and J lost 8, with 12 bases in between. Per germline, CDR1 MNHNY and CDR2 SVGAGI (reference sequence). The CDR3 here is CASTAPREPQHF. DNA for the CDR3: TGTGCCAGCACCGCCCCGAGGGAGCCCCAGCATTTT.

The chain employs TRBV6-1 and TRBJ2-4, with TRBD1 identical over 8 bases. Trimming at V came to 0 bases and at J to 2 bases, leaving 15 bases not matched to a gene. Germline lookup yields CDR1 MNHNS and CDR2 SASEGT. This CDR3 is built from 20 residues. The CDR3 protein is CASSEAGPGGLRIPKNIQYF. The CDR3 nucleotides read TGTGCCAGCAGTGAAGCAGGGCCAGGGGGCCTGCGGATACCCAAAAACATTCAGTACTTC.